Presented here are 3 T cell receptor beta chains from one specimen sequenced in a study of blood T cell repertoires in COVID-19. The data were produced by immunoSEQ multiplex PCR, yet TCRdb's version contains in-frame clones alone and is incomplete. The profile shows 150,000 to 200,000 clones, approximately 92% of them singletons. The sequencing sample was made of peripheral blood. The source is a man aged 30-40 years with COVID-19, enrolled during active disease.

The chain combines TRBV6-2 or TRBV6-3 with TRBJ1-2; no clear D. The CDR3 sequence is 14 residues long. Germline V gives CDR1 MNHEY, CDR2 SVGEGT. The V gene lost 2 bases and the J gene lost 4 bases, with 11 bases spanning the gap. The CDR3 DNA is TGTGCCAGCAGTTACCAGACTCAAGGCTATGGCTACACCTTC. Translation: CASSYQTQGYGYTF.

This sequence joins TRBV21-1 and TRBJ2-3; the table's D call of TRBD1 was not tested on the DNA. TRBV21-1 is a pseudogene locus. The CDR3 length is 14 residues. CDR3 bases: TGTGCCAGCAGCAAAGGGGGCCACACAGATACGCAGTATTTT. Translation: CASSKGGHTDTQYF.

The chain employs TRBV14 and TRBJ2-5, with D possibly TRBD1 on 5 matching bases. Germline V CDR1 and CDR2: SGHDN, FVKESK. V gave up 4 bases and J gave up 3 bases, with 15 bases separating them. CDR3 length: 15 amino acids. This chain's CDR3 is CASSRGYTIEETQYF. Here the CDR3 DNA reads TGTGCCAGCAGCCGGGGCTACACCATCGAAGAGACCCAGTACTTC.